The 10 T cell receptor beta chains in this list originate from one sample, sequenced in a study of molecular identifiers for immune sequencing clone quantification. TCRdb fed the PCR reads into MiXCR, producing one record per CDR3 protein. The top ten clones hold about 0.73% of a sample with 85,000 to 90,000 distinct CDR3 sequences, roughly 23% of them seen once. Sequencing was done on a sample of naive CD8+ T cells from blood, with Jurkat cell RNA spiked in. Subset given: FACS-sorted CD8+CD4-CCR7+CD45RA+ naive T cells. The source of these receptors is a human donor in good health. Some libraries in this study had Jurkat cell RNA spiked in.

The table lists this clonotype with many counts. The genes are TRBV27 and TRBJ2-7; D is tentatively TRBD1 or TRBD2 (5 bases each). The CDR3 contains 13 residues. Germline V CDR1 and CDR2: MNHEY, SMNVEV (reference sequence). The germline V and J ends were trimmed by 5 bases and 1 base, with 9 bases remaining between them. This chain's CDR3 is CASSHGASYEQYF. Written as DNA, the CDR3 is TGTGCCAGCAGTCACGGGGCTTCCTACGAGCAGTACTTC.

Turning to this clonotype: A much larger clone is a single base away; this may be a read error. This chain links TRBV7-2 with TRBJ2-7; tentative D call: TRBD2 (6 bases). The CDR3 totals 15 residues. CDR1 and CDR2 from the germline V gene are SGHTA and FQGNSA. The CDR3 DNA follows: TGTGCCAGCAGCTTAGTAGGAGGGGCAGTCTACGGGCAGTACTTC. Amino acid sequence: CASSLVGGAVYGQYF.

Comment on this clonotype: With a much larger clone just one base away, this may be a read error. This chain uses TRBV9 with TRBJ2-5, with 9 bases lining up with TRBD2. The CDR3 is made up of 14 amino acids. CDR1 is SGDLS, CDR2 YYNGEE, per germline. CDR3 DNA: TGTGCCAGCAGTGCTAGCGGGACGCAAGAGTCCCAGTACTTC. Its translation: CASSASGTQESQYF.

This sequence joins TRBV7-9 and TRBJ1-2, with TRBD1 identical over 7 bases. The V segment lost 4 bases and the J segment 0 bases; nucleotides outside the gene matches: 11. The CDR3 has 17 amino acids. The germline V gene has CDR1 SEHNR and CDR2 FQNEAQ (reference sequence). CDR3 bases: TGTGCCAGCAGCTCCCGACAGGGATCGGTTCCTAACTATGGCTACACCTTC. It codes for CASSSRQGSVPNYGYTF.

This clonotype was counted a few times. J is TRBJ1-1 and V is TRBV20-1, with D unclear. With 6 bases removed from V and 3 bases from J, the gap between germline ends came to 8 bases. Germline V gives CDR1 DFQATT, CDR2 SNEGSKA (reference sequence). The CDR3 loop spans 11 amino acids. The CDR3 reads CSAPLDTEAFF. The CDR3 DNA reads as TGCAGTGCACCGCTAGACACTGAAGCTTTCTTT.

Points on this clonotype: A much more abundant neighbour one base away suggests this may be a read error. The J gene is TRBJ2-6, the V gene TRBV10-3; a weak D match, TRBD2 (5 bases). Trimming pared 0 bases from V and 8 bases from J, leaving 14 bases between. Germline CDR1 reads ENHRY; CDR2 reads SYGVKD. The CDR3 has 16 residues. CDR3: CAISESIDAGTNVLTF. For the CDR3, the DNA is TGTGCCATCAGTGAGTCGATTGACGCCGGGACCAACGTCCTGACTTTC.

The chain employs TRBV27 and TRBJ2-7; a possible D gene is TRBD2 (5 bases). Trimming stripped 6 bases from V and 3 bases from J, with 12 bases between. The CDR3 consists of 13 residues. The germline gives CDR1 MNHEY, CDR2 SMNVEV (reference sequence). The CDR3 DNA sequence: TGTGCCAGCAGCCGGACTCTTGGCTACGAGCAGTACTTC. Its protein product is CASSRTLGYEQYF.

This clonotype occurred many times. The chain uses TRBV7-9 and TRBJ2-1; D is perhaps TRBD1 (7 bases). Trimming took 5 bases from V and 4 from J, leaving 18 bases between them. Germline CDR1 SEHNR, CDR2 FQNEAQ (reference sequence). CDR3 size: 16 residues. DNA of the CDR3: TGTGCCAGCAGCCCGGGGGTACAGGGGTTTTACAATGAGCAGTTCTTC. Protein product: CASSPGVQGFYNEQFF.

This clonotype was seen a handful of times. This may be a read error: a much more frequent sequence differs by one nucleotide. V is TRBV25-1 and J is TRBJ2-5; possible D gene TRBD1, 6 bases. The CDR3 runs to 14 residues. In germline, CDR1 is MGHDK, CDR2 SYGVNS. Trimming left V 8 bases short and J 0 bases short, with 13 bases between. Here the CDR3 reads CASQTGFHQETQYF. For the CDR3, the DNA is TGTGCCAGCCAAACAGGGTTTCACCAAGAGACCCAGTACTTC.

The chain employs TRBV6-1 and TRBJ2-3; TRBD2 matches at 11 bases. This CDR3 spans 18 amino acids. V shed 3 bases and J 2 bases; nucleotides not matched to a gene: 10. CDR1 is MNHNS and CDR2 is SASEGT in the germline V gene. CDR3 amino acids: CASSDIAGGDITTDTQYF. The DNA for the CDR3 is TGTGCCAGCAGTGATATAGCGGGGGGGGACATAACCACAGATACGCAGTATTTT.